The 25 T cell receptor beta chains reported below all come from one sample, sequenced in a study of shared clonotypes between healthy human individuals. Produced via immunoSEQ multiplex PCR; TCRdb's table is partial and in-frame only. The sample consists of a few hundred thousand clones, roughly four fifths of them appearing once. The sequencing input was PBMCs. These receptors all stem from a woman in her 40s in good health. Some clones in this sample may be carry-over from other donors' samples.

The chain combines TRBV4-1 with TRBJ2-5; D not certain. This CDR3 is 13 amino acids long. Trimming took off 2 bases at V and 6 bases at J, with 10 bases between the two ends. The V gene's germline CDR1 is MGHRA and CDR2 YSYEKL. CDR3 amino acids: CASSQPGAQTQYF. The CDR3 DNA reads as TGCGCCAGCAGCCAACCCGGAGCGCAGACCCAGTACTTC.

V is TRBV7-2 and J is TRBJ1-1; D perhaps matches TRBD1 (6 bases). CDR1 is SGHTA, CDR2 FQGNSA, per germline. The CDR3 is 14 amino acids. V lost 3 bases and J lost 4, with 12 bases in between. CDR3 sequence reads: CASSLGRGSTEAFF. The CDR3 DNA is TGTGCCAGCAGCTTGGGGAGGGGGAGCACTGAAGCTTTCTTT.

This clone was seen many times. The V gene is TRBV5-4, the J gene TRBJ2-7; 9 positions match TRBD2. V shed 4 bases and J 3 bases; nucleotides not matched to a gene: 8. Germline-derived CDR1 and CDR2 are SGHNT and YYREEE (reference sequence). The CDR3 loop spans 15 amino acids. For the CDR3, the DNA is TGTGCCAGCAGCGCGGGAGGGGACAATGGCTACGAGCAGTACTTC. This gives the protein CASSAGGDNGYEQYF.

Only a few counts were recorded for this clone. The J gene is TRBJ2-7, the V gene TRBV4-1; 9 bases map to TRBD1. CDR1 and CDR2 from the germline V gene are MGHRA and YSYEKL. Trimming removed 0 bases from V and 4 bases from J; junction bases left unmatched: 7. The CDR3 covers 16 residues. The CDR3 region has the DNA TGCGCCAGCAGCCAAGATTCAGGGACAGGGAGGTACGAGCAGTACTTC. Translation gives CASSQDSGTGRYEQYF.

This chain links TRBV11-2 with TRBJ2-3; D call uncertain. Trimming removed 4 bases from V and 9 bases from J, with 14 bases in between. The CDR3 is made up of 13 amino acids. Looked up from germline, CDR1 is SGHAT and CDR2 is FQNNGV. The CDR3 nucleotides read TGTGCCAGCAGCTCCCCCTCTAGGCAAACGCAGTATTTT. It encodes CASSSPSRQTQYF.

Here the CDR3 reads CASFSPPARPLWDTEAFF. The CDR3 DNA reads as TGTGCCAGCTTTTCCCCCCCGGCAAGGCCACTCTGGGACACTGAAGCTTTCTTT. The chain is built from TRBV2 and TRBJ1-1; D gene ambiguous. CDR1 is SNHLY, CDR2 FYNNEI, per germline. CDR3 size: 18 residues. Deletions cut 8 bases from V and 3 bases from J, with 28 bases between.

V gene TRBV5-4 combines with J gene TRBJ2-1, with 10 bases matching TRBD1. Germline V CDR1 and CDR2: SGHNT, YYREEE (reference sequence). V gave up 4 bases and J gave up 4 bases; unmatched junction bases: 11. The CDR3 is 17 residues long. This CDR3 is CASSQTGQGTWYNEQFF. The DNA of the CDR3 is TGTGCCAGCAGCCAGACGGGACAGGGGACCTGGTACAATGAGCAGTTCTTC. The full variable domain, in which reference TRBV5-4 and TRBJ2-1 provide the parts outside the CDR3, is ETGVTQSPTHLIKTRGQQVTLRCSSQSGHNTVSWYQQALGQGPQFIFQYYREEENGRGNFPPRFSGLQFPNYSSELNVNALELDDSALYLCASSQTGQGTWYNEQFFGPGTRLTVL.

Only a few counts were recorded for this clone. The V call is TRBV15, the J call TRBJ2-1; D gene uncertain. Germline CDR1 reads LNHNV; CDR2 reads YYDKDF (reference sequence). V dropped 0 bases and J dropped 2 bases, with 11 bases sitting between them. The CDR3 is 16 residues long. The DNA for the CDR3 is TGTGCCACCAGCAGAGAAGATGGCGTGACCTACAATGAGCAGTTCTTC. Encoded protein: CATSREDGVTYNEQFF.

Only a few counts were recorded for this clone. This chain connects TRBV18 to TRBJ1-5, with 7 nucleotides matching TRBD1. Germline assignment: CDR1 KGHSH and CDR2 LQKENI. The CDR3 extends over 15 amino acids. Trimming cost V 2 bases and J 6 bases; bases outside gene matches: 7. The CDR3 spells CASSPDRVQVQPQHF. As DNA, the CDR3 is TGTGCCAGCTCACCAGACAGGGTTCAGGTTCAGCCCCAGCATTTT.

CDR3 bases: TGTGCCACCAGCAATACTATAGCGGGAGAGCAGTTCTTC. Its protein is CATSNTIAGEQFF. The V gene is TRBV15, the J gene TRBJ2-1; TRBD2 matches at 8 bases. Germline assignment: CDR1 LNHNV and CDR2 YYDKDF (reference sequence). The junction had 6 bases not matched to a gene; V was cut back by 4 bases and J by 10 bases. This CDR3 spans 13 amino acids. The full variable domain, with the rest looked up from reference TRBV15 and TRBJ2-1, is DAMVIQNPRYQVTQFGKPVTLSCSQTLNHNVMYWYQQKSSQAPKLLFHYYDKDFNNEADTPDNFQSRRPNTSFCFLDIRSPGLGDTAMYLCATSNTIAGEQFFGPGTRLTVL.

CDR3 in amino acids: CASSILGAHTGELFF. The DNA for the CDR3 is TGTGCCAGTAGTATTCTAGGGGCCCACACCGGGGAGCTGTTTTTT. The J gene is TRBJ2-2, the V gene TRBV19, with D possibly TRBD1 on 5 matching bases. The CDR3 contains 15 residues. The germline V gene has CDR1 LNHDA and CDR2 SQIVND (reference sequence). The ends were cut back, 3 bases at V and 3 bases at J, with 11 bases in the middle. Full variable domain (rest looked up from reference TRBV19 and TRBJ2-2): DGGITQSPKYLFRKEGQNVTLSCEQNLNHDAMYWYRQDPGQGLRLIYYSQIVNDFQKGDIAEGYSVSREKKESFPLTVTSAQKNPTAFYLCASSILGAHTGELFFGEGSRLTVL.

The sample holds one count of this clone. The chain is built from TRBV6-5 and TRBJ2-5; unclear D gene. Germline CDR1 MNHEY, CDR2 SVGAGI. Trimming pared 6 bases from V and 0 bases from J, leaving 11 bases between. The CDR3 is made up of 14 amino acids. The CDR3 bases are TGTGCCAGCAGCCCACTCGACTACCAAGAGACCCAGTACTTC. Translation: CASSPLDYQETQYF.

This clone was picked up one time. The J gene is TRBJ2-2, the V gene TRBV4-2; D remains ambiguous. The CDR3 contains 16 residues. The germline gives CDR1 LGHNA, CDR2 YNFKEQ. Trimming pared 1 base from V and 2 bases from J, leaving 11 bases between. The CDR3 DNA reads TGTGCCAGCAGCCAAGGCGCCGGATCTAACACCGGGGAGCTGTTTTTT. This codes for CASSQGAGSNTGELFF.

The gene calls are TRBV10-2 and TRBJ2-7, with D unclear. The CDR3 has 13 amino acids. Germline V gene lookup returns CDR1 WSHSY and CDR2 SAAADI. V lost 7 bases to trimming and J lost 6 bases, with 16 bases between them. CDR3 region: CASMPGLGGEQYF. The CDR3 DNA reads as TGCGCCAGCATGCCGGGCCTCGGCGGCGAGCAGTACTTC.

The rearrangement uses TRBV30 and TRBJ1-6; D is uncertain. Germline V gene lookup returns CDR1 GTSNPN and CDR2 SVGIG (reference sequence). The CDR3 runs to 18 residues. The V and J ends lost 1 base and 0 bases respectively, with 16 bases between them. The CDR3 bases are TGTGCCTGGAGTGGAGGAGCCACGCGGGCCTCCTATAATTCACCCCTCCACTTT. It translates to CAWSGGATRASYNSPLHF.

The chain has TRBV18 and TRBJ1-2; TRBD1 aligns across 8 bases. The germline gives CDR1 KGHSH, CDR2 LQKENI. V dropped 3 bases and J dropped 7; count of bases not matched to a gene: 7. There are 14 residues in the CDR3. In DNA, the CDR3 is TGTGCCAGCTCACCCCAGGGACAGGCTCGTGGCTACACCTTC. Encoded protein: CASSPQGQARGYTF.

The V gene is TRBV7-2, the J gene TRBJ2-3; D may be TRBD2 (6 bases). The length of the CDR3 is 15 residues. CDR1 SGHTA and CDR2 FQGNSA come from the germline V gene. V shed 1 base and J shed 5 bases, with 13 bases lying between them. The DNA for the CDR3 is TGTGCCAGCAGCTTAGTTTCCGGGAGTGGAGATACGCAGTATTTT. As protein: CASSLVSGSGDTQYF.

This rearrangement joins TRBV5-1 to TRBJ2-6, with 9 bases identical to TRBD1. This CDR3 region has 16 residues. The germline V gene encodes CDR1 SGHRS and CDR2 YFSETQ. J gave up 1 base and V 4 bases, and 3 bases lay outside the gene matches. CDR3 sequence reads: CASSLTGGSGANVLTF. CDR3 coding DNA: TGCGCCAGCAGCCTGACAGGGGGTTCTGGGGCCAACGTCCTGACTTTC.

This clone was observed a handful of times. The J gene is TRBJ2-1, the V gene TRBV19, with 10 nucleotides matching TRBD2. V trimming: 1 base; J trimming: 7 bases; junction bases outside the gene matches: 7. Germline loops: CDR1 LNHDA, CDR2 SQIVND (reference sequence). This CDR3 comprises 16 residues. CDR3: CASSIVRSGRGNEQFF. For the CDR3, the DNA is TGTGCCAGTAGTATAGTTAGAAGCGGGAGGGGGAATGAGCAGTTCTTC.

The chain couples TRBV5-1 to TRBJ2-4; D gene unclear. CDR1 and CDR2 (germline): SGHRS, YFSETQ. Trimming took off 0 bases at V and 2 bases at J, with 6 bases between the two ends. This CDR3 spans 14 amino acids. The CDR3 loop reads CASSLDQPKNIQYF. In nucleotides, the CDR3 is TGCGCCAGCAGCTTGGACCAGCCCAAAAACATTCAGTACTTC.

This sequence joins TRBV7-8 and TRBJ1-4; tentative D call: TRBD1 (5 bases). Germline CDR1 SGHVS, CDR2 FQNEAQ. The CDR3 has 13 residues. Trimming stripped 8 bases from V and 2 bases from J, with 9 bases between. CDR3 amino acids: CASGPGTNEKLFF. Written as DNA, the CDR3 is TGTGCCAGCGGTCCAGGGACTAATGAAAAACTGTTTTTT.

The chain combines TRBV30 with TRBJ2-2; 9 bases agree with TRBD1. Per germline, CDR1 GTSNPN and CDR2 SVGIG (reference sequence). Losses at the gene ends were 2 bases for V and 11 bases for J; bases not matched to a gene: 9. This CDR3 is built from 14 residues. The DNA for the CDR3 is TGTGCCTGGAGTTTAGACAGGGGGATATCAGAGCTGTTTTTT. Protein: CAWSLDRGISELFF.

The chain uses TRBV11-2 and TRBJ1-2; D perhaps matches TRBD1 (5 bases). Germline V gene data show CDR1 as SGHAT and CDR2 as FQNNGV. The V end was cut by 3 bases, the J end by 5 bases, with 10 bases between. This CDR3 is built from 13 residues. The CDR3 DNA reads as TGTGCCAGCAGCTTGGAGGGGCGATATGGCTACACCTTC. Translated, it gives CASSLEGRYGYTF. The entire variable domain, with the rest obtained from reference TRBV11-2 and TRBJ1-2, is as follows: EAGVAQSPRYKIIEKRQSVAFWCNPISGHATLYWYQQILGQGPKLLIQFQNNGVVDDSQLPKDRFSAERLKGVDSTLKIQPAKLEDSAVYLCASSLEGRYGYTFGSGTRLTVV.

Details on this clone: A much larger clone differs from this one at a single base, so this may be a read error. The sample has other DNA sequences that encode this CDR3 too. The chain joins TRBV5-1 to TRBJ1-1; D unresolved. Looked up from germline, CDR1 is SGHRS and CDR2 is YFSETQ. V lost 0 bases and J 6 bases, leaving 12 bases between the germline ends. CDR3 length: 14 amino acids. CDR3 residues: CASSLGQTKAEAFF. The DNA for the CDR3 is TGCGCCAGCAGCTTGGGGCAGACAAAGGCTGAAGCTTTCTTT.

The chain combines TRBV4-1 with TRBJ1-5, with 8 bases aligning to TRBD1. Germline V gene lookup returns CDR1 MGHRA and CDR2 YSYEKL. The CDR3 totals 19 residues. V dropped 1 base and J dropped 2; count of bases not matched to a gene: 13. Here the CDR3 reads CASSQVWGQGAIRNQPQHF. The CDR3, as DNA: TGCGCCAGCAGCCAAGTGTGGGGGCAGGGGGCTATTCGCAATCAGCCCCAGCATTTT.